These T cell receptor beta chains were read from a single sample in a study of neurological immune-mediated disorders. TCRdb fed the 5' RACE reads into MiXCR, producing one record per CDR3 protein. The sample has tens of thousands of distinct CDR3 sequences; 10% to 13% are singletons. Sequenced input: PBMCs. The origin of the receptors is a man aged 65-85 years with HTLV-1-associated myelopathy (HAM/TSP). Each CDR3 is given with its conserved first and last residue. A D gene is named only where the DNA matches it firmly. Size tells how often a clone was seen (once, few, many) or the class of an expanded clone, and some rows leave it out.

V: TRBV29-1; D: -; size: -; J: TRBJ2-7; CDR3: CSVGPTRGGREQYF; DNA: TGCAGCGTTGGGCCGACTAGGGGGGGTCGCGAGCAGTACTTC
V: TRBV7-7; D: -; size: -; J: TRBJ2-3; CDR3: CASSRDLSDTQYF; DNA: TGTGCTAGCAGCCGGGACTTATCAGATACGCAGTATTTT
V: TRBV7-6; D: -; size: many; J: TRBJ2-7; CDR3: CASSPYSSYEQYF; DNA: TGTGCCAGCAGCCCATATAGCTCCTACGAGCAGTACTTC
V: TRBV11-2; D: -; size: many; J: TRBJ2-7; CDR3: CASSLDQAGSTYEQYF; DNA: TGTGCCAGCAGCTTAGATCAGGCGGGAAGTACCTACGAGCAGTACTTC
V: TRBV20-1; D: TRBD1; size: many; J: TRBJ1-6; CDR3: CSAPGADRDPYNSPLHF; DNA: TGCAGTGCCCCGGGGGCTGACAGGGATCCCTATAATTCACCCCTCCACTTT
V: TRBV20-1; D: TRBD2; size: many; J: TRBJ2-7; CDR3: CSAQTSEASYEQYF; DNA: TGCAGTGCGCAAACTAGCGAAGCTTCCTACGAGCAGTACTTC
V: TRBV7-8; D: -; size: many; J: TRBJ2-4; CDR3: CASSHGPGEEDKNIQYF; DNA: TGTGCCAGCAGCCATGGTCCGGGGGAGGAGGACAAAAACATTCAGTACTTC
V: TRBV4-2; D: -; size: many; J: TRBJ1-3; CDR3: CASSPYRGDGNTIYF; DNA: TGTGCCAGCAGCCCCTACAGAGGGGATGGAAACACCATATATTTT
V: TRBV5-1; D: TRBD2; size: -; J: TRBJ2-1; CDR3: CASSLAGERNDEQFF; DNA: TGCGCCAGCAGTCTTGCGGGAGAACGGAACGATGAGCAGTTCTTC
V: TRBV25-1; D: -; size: many; J: TRBJ2-5; CDR3: CASSVGETQYF; DNA: TGTGCCAGCAGTGTGGGGGAGACCCAGTACTTC
V: TRBV24-1; D: -; size: many; J: TRBJ2-3; CDR3: CATSPRGRTGQADTQYF; DNA: TGTGCCACCAGTCCGCGAGGGAGGACAGGCCAGGCGGATACGCAGTATTTT
V: TRBV7-2; D: -; size: many; J: TRBJ2-1; CDR3: CASSLGRETPPRF; DNA: TGTGCCAGCAGCTTGGGACGGGAGACCCCCCCCCGCTTC
V: TRBV7-2; D: TRBD2; size: many; J: TRBJ2-7; CDR3: CASSLSRGRDREQYF; DNA: TGTGCCAGCAGCTTATCGCGCGGGAGAGATCGCGAGCAGTACTTC
V: TRBV7-9; D: -; size: many; J: TRBJ2-7; CDR3: CASSSGATKEQYF; DNA: TGTGCCAGCAGCTCCGGGGCCACTAAGGAGCAGTACTTC
V: TRBV29-1; D: -; size: many; J: TRBJ2-7; CDR3: CSVALEWEQYF; DNA: TGCAGCGTTGCCCTGGAGTGGGAGCAGTACTTC
V: TRBV9; D: -; size: many; J: TRBJ2-5; CDR3: CASSEAGRPPQYF; DNA: TGTGCCAGCAGCGAAGCAGGGCGTCCGCCCCAGTACTTC
V: TRBV5-1; D: -; size: many; J: TRBJ2-3; CDR3: CASSLGGIDTQYF; DNA: TGCGCCAGCAGCTTGGGTGGAATAGATACGCAGTATTTT
V: TRBV4-2; D: TRBD2; size: many; J: TRBJ2-3; CDR3: CASSDLAEYTDTQYF; DNA: TGTGCCAGCTCGGATCTAGCGGAGTACACAGATACGCAGTATTTT
V: TRBV20-1; D: -; size: many; J: TRBJ2-3; CDR3: CSARSFPGQADTQYF; DNA: TGCAGTGCTAGATCTTTCCCGGGTCAGGCAGATACGCAGTATTTT